This TCR beta chain originates from a study of T cell responses to AZD1222 COVID-19 vaccine. The V and J ends lost 1 base and 8 bases, in that order; junction bases with no gene match: 7. This CDR3 contains 15 residues. Per germline, CDR1 LGHNA and CDR2 YNFKEQ. On this clone itself: Its antigen is undetermined.

Findings and limits, study-wide: A mostly white British donor set with more females was recruited, and clonal diversity was possibly underestimated. Repertoires in all cases were sampled only once the peak T cell response had passed.

Assay used: immunoSEQ multiplex PCR; TCRdb lists only in-frame clones, some missing. The table lists 130,000 to 150,000 clones, about 90% of them singletons. This chain connects TRBV4-2 to TRBJ2-1; 8 nucleotides agree with TRBD2. The specimen was peripheral blood, collected on day 0 of AZD1222 vaccination. This receptor was taken from an adult in good health. The CDR3 region has the DNA TGTGCCAGCAGCCAAGCGGGAGGGGGTGTTTATGAGCAGTTCTTC. Protein sequence: CASSQAGGGVYEQFF.